This T cell receptor (beta chain) was found in a study of shared T cell receptors in the human thymus. The repertoire was sequenced with immunoSEQ multiplex PCR; TCRdb's copy has only in-frame clones and lacks some. Of roughly 410,000 clones detected, 85% to 95% appear once; the ten largest clones hold 0.02%. The receptor comes from a human donor. Sequenced input: thymocytes.

CDR3 coding DNA: TGTGCCATCAGGTCATCGGTCTTGAACACTGAAGCTTTCTTT. It specifies CAIRSSVLNTEAFF. The chain combines TRBV10-3 with TRBJ1-1; D unresolved. This CDR3 is 14 amino acids long. Germline loops: CDR1 ENHRY, CDR2 SYGVKD. Trimming shortened V by 6 bases and J by 0 bases, and 11 bases separated the two germline ends.